This passage covers 16 T cell receptor beta chains from one sample sequenced in a study of blood T cell repertoires in COVID-19. Generated by immunoSEQ multiplex PCR, the TCRdb table keeps only in-frame clones and is missing some. The table has tens of thousands of clones, about 86% seen once. The sequenced sample consisted of peripheral blood. The receptor set was obtained from a human donor with acute or convalescent COVID-19. The donor label of this sample is uncertain.

This clone has only one observation. The chain carries TRBV10-1 and TRBJ2-1; the D gene is possibly TRBD2 (5 bases). V lost 2 bases and J 6 bases, leaving 11 bases between the germline ends. The germline V gene has CDR1 WNHNN and CDR2 SYGVQD (reference sequence). The CDR3 is 14 amino acids. The CDR3 loop is CASSEVASSNEQFF. The DNA for the CDR3 is TGCGCCAGCAGTGAGGTGGCTAGCTCCAATGAGCAGTTCTTC.

DNA for the CDR3: TGTGCCAGCAGCACGGGGGGGGCGCGGGGTCAGCCCCAGCATTTT. This codes for CASSTGGARGQPQHF. The V gene is TRBV28, the J gene TRBJ1-5, with D tentatively TRBD1 (6 bases). V gave up 6 bases and J gave up 6 bases, with 18 bases separating them. The germline CDR1 and CDR2 sequences are MDHEN and SYDVKM. The CDR3 has 15 amino acids.

This clone was detected only once. V gene TRBV7-8 combines with J gene TRBJ2-7; 10 nucleotides align to TRBD2. Germline trimming cut 2 bases from V and 0 bases from J; bases unmatched to any gene: 13. The length of the CDR3 is 19 residues. Germline CDR1 is SGHVS and CDR2 is FQNEAQ. The CDR3 DNA is TGTGCCAGCAGCTTACTGTTAAAGTTAGCGGGAGGAAACTCCTACGAGCAGTACTTC. It specifies CASSLLLKLAGGNSYEQYF.

This chain connects TRBV4-3 to TRBJ1-1; TRBD1 matches at 8 bases. J was trimmed by 1 base and V by 4 bases; bases with no gene match: 5. This CDR3 has 15 residues. In germline, CDR1 is LGHNA, CDR2 YSLEER. CDR3 amino acids: CASSLWTGTNTEAFF. The DNA for the CDR3 is TGCGCCAGCAGCCTTTGGACAGGGACGAACACTGAAGCTTTCTTT.

The rearrangement joins TRBV10-3 to TRBJ2-5; 10 nucleotides align to TRBD2. Germline CDR1 is ENHRY and CDR2 is SYGVKD. V trimming: 3 bases; J trimming: 6 bases; junction bases outside the gene matches: 7. CDR3 length: 15 amino acids. Here the CDR3 DNA reads TGTGCCATCAGTGATGGAGCGGGGGGGCCGAAGACCCAGTACTTC. Translation gives CAISDGAGGPKTQYF.

The CDR3 protein is CASSYSDRSNQPQHF. In nucleotides, the CDR3 is TGTGCCAGCAGTTACTCGGACAGGAGCAATCAGCCCCAGCATTTT. The chain combines TRBV6-2 or TRBV6-3 with TRBJ1-5, with 7 nucleotides matching TRBD1. Germline V gene sequence: CDR1 MNHEY, CDR2 SVGEGT. The CDR3 is 15 amino acids. The ends lost 0 bases at V and 1 base at J; junction bases unmatched: 0.

The CDR3 loop reads CASSLVAGGPYEQYF. CDR3 coding DNA: TGTGCCAGCAGTTTAGTAGCGGGGGGGCCCTACGAGCAGTACTTC. V and J are TRBV27 and TRBJ2-7, with 11 bases aligning to TRBD2. The CDR3 contains 15 residues. Germline CDR1 and CDR2: MNHEY and SMNVEV (reference sequence). The V segment lost 2 bases and the J segment 2 bases; nucleotides outside the gene matches: 2.

The chain is built from TRBV14 and TRBJ1-4; 10 bases are shared with TRBD1. Germline trimming cut 5 bases from V and 4 bases from J; bases unmatched to any gene: 7. Germline values: CDR1 SGHDN, CDR2 FVKESK. CDR3 size: 16 residues. CDR3 coding DNA: TGTGCCAGCAGCAAGGGGACAGGGGCGAATAATGAAAAACTGTTTTTT. Protein product: CASSKGTGANNEKLFF.

This sequence joins TRBV3-1 (or the pseudogene TRBV3-2) and TRBJ2-2, with 9 bases lining up with TRBD1. With V trimmed by 3 bases and J by 6 bases, 5 bases remained unmatched. From germline, CDR1 is LGHDT and CDR2 YNNKEL (reference sequence). This CDR3 contains 15 residues. The CDR3 is CASSQGDRDSGELFF. The CDR3 DNA reads as TGTGCCAGCAGCCAGGGGGACAGGGACTCCGGGGAGCTGTTTTTT.

The V gene is TRBV13, the J gene TRBJ2-7; D perhaps matches TRBD2 (6 bases). Trimming shortened V by 4 bases and J by 7 bases, and 11 bases separated the two germline ends. This CDR3 is built from 12 residues. Germline CDR1 and CDR2: PRHDT and FYEKMQ (reference sequence). The CDR3, as DNA: TGTGCCAGCAGCTCGCGGGGCTGGGAGCAGTACTTC. It is translated as CASSSRGWEQYF.

The chain couples TRBV7-2 to TRBJ2-7, with 13 bases matching TRBD2. Germline V gene lookup returns CDR1 SGHTA and CDR2 FQGNSA. J gave up 2 bases and V 2 bases, and 12 bases lay outside the gene matches. The CDR3 totals 19 residues. Here the CDR3 DNA reads TGTGCCAGCAGCTTAACGGGCGGGGGACTAGCGGGGCCCCCCTACGAGCAGTACTTC. This codes for CASSLTGGGLAGPPYEQYF.

The genes are TRBV3-1 (or the pseudogene TRBV3-2) and TRBJ2-2; D is undetermined. In germline, CDR1 is LGHDT, CDR2 YNNKEL (reference sequence). The germline V and J ends were trimmed by 3 bases and 7 bases, with 6 bases remaining between them. The CDR3 loop spans 12 amino acids. The CDR3 region is CASSQSVGELFF. The CDR3 coding sequence is TGTGCCAGCAGCCAGAGTGTCGGGGAGCTGTTTTTT.

This chain links TRBV5-5 with TRBJ1-2, with 9 bases lining up with TRBD1. Germline CDR1 and CDR2: SGHKS and YYEKEE (reference sequence). The CDR3 is 16 residues long. Trimming removed 7 bases from V and 6 bases from J; junction bases left unmatched: 16. The CDR3 is CASRLLPDRGENGYTF. In DNA, the CDR3 is TGTGCCAGCCGACTATTACCGGACAGGGGAGAGAATGGCTACACCTTC.

V and J are TRBV5-1 and TRBJ1-1, with TRBD1 as a possible D gene (6 bases). CDR1 SGHRS and CDR2 YFSETQ come from the germline V gene. The CDR3 is 13 amino acids. Trimming removed 4 bases at V and 8 bases at J, with 15 bases between. The CDR3 DNA reads TGCGCCAGCAGCGCGATACAGGGAGGGGAAGCTTTCTTT. It is translated as CASSAIQGGEAFF.

The chain links TRBV10-1 to TRBJ1-2, with TRBD1 matching 7 bases. Losses at the gene ends were 6 bases for V and 4 bases for J; bases not matched to a gene: 17. CDR3 length: 17 residues. CDR1 is WNHNN, CDR2 SYGVQD, per germline (reference sequence). The CDR3 bases are TGCGCCAGCAGCGTCCACCGAAGATTACAGGGGTTCTATGGCTACACCTTC. Its protein product is CASSVHRRLQGFYGYTF.

This clone was counted a single time. The chain couples TRBV19 to TRBJ2-5, with 11 bases matching TRBD1. Germline-derived CDR1 and CDR2 are LNHDA and SQIVND (reference sequence). The CDR3 has 16 residues. V lost 1 base to trimming and J lost 7 bases; unmatched junction nucleotides: 8. CDR3 nucleotide sequence: TGTGCCAGTAGTATAGTAAGGACAGGGGGCGCGGGGACCCAGTACTTC. Protein: CASSIVRTGGAGTQYF.